This T cell receptor beta chain appears in the sequencing data of a study of blood T cells in healthy people across ages. A J-beta primer mix and a sample-barcoded 5' primer were used in a second PCR of roughly 6 to 12 cycles. A template-switch adaptor that had 12 random nucleotides put a tag on each cDNA molecule. TCRdb independently ran MiXCR on the 5' RACE reads; one entry per CDR3 protein. The repertoire holds 700,000 to 950,000 distinct CDR3 sequences, with 55% to 75% as singletons. With 4 bases clipped from V and 13 bases from J, the junction kept 18 bases outside the gene matches. The CDR3 has 16 amino acids. Germline V gives CDR1 SGHAT, CDR2 FQNNGV. Remarks on this clonotype: Its antigen is still unknown.

Study-wide results and limits: The CMV status of each donor remained undetermined, and this could have confounded shifts in expanded clonotypes. A strong correlation between TCR beta diversity and naive T cell percentage was seen.

This clonotype originated in a man aged 25-45 years in good health. This chain connects TRBV11-2 to TRBJ2-4; 8 positions match TRBD1. Sequencing was done on a sample of blood. The CDR3 loop is CASSSITGTGQFKQYF. Written as DNA, the CDR3 is TGTGCCAGCAGCTCGATTACCGGGACAGGACAGTTCAAGCAGTACTTC.